This TCR beta chain was recorded in a study of CXCR3-negative and CXCR3-positive naive CD8 T cells. Points from the study as a whole: CXCR3-positive naive cells had more hydrophobic TRB CDR3s than CXCR3-negative naive cells. For memory CD8+ cells diversity was much lower, but both naive subsets had comparably high diversity. Cryopreserved PBMCs had partly decreased CXCR3 expression; fresh PBMCs were used in most assays.

Notes on this clonotype: The target antigen is unknown.

Germline CDR1 reads KGHDR; CDR2 reads SFDVKD. The CDR3 runs 13 residues. Each TRB cDNA library was prepared by 5' RACE (with UMI labels). TCRdb re-called the 5' RACE reads; every CDR3 protein appears as one record, without DNA. The listing records approximately 130,000 distinct CDR3 sequences. The sample taken for sequencing was naive CXCR3+ CD8+ T cells from blood. Specified subset: CD45RO-CCR7+CD27+CD95- naive CD8+ T cells expressing CXCR3 (TNR3+). The rearrangement uses TRBV24-1 and TRBJ2-3; absent DNA, TCRdb's TRBD1 call cannot be checked. The receptor comes from a human donor in good health. Some clones in this sample may be carry-over from other donors' samples. The CDR3 region is CATSDPLADTQYF.